These 10 T cell receptor beta chains share one sample of origin, sequenced in a study of T cells after yellow fever vaccination. TCRdb processed the 5' RACE reads anew with MiXCR; each CDR3 protein has one entry. There are some 320,000 distinct CDR3 sequences in the sample; approximately 4% occur only once, and roughly 25% lies in the top ten. Material: PBMCs, obtained 5 days after the yellow fever booster vaccination. The receptors were sampled from a man between 18 and 35 years old who received the YFV17D yellow fever vaccine.

This clonotype was seen many times. The chain uses TRBV2 and TRBJ2-3; the D gene is possibly TRBD1 (6 bases). Trimming took 4 bases from V and 0 from J, leaving 8 bases between them. Germline V gene data show CDR1 as SNHLY and CDR2 as FYNNEI. The CDR3 runs 14 residues. CDR3 bases: TGTGCCAGCAGTGTTACAGGGAGCACAGATACGCAGTATTTT. Amino acids: CASSVTGSTDTQYF.

The rearrangement joins TRBV20-1 to TRBJ2-2; possibly TRBD2 for D (5 bases). Per the germline V gene, CDR1 is DFQATT and CDR2 is SNEGSKA (reference sequence). V gave up 2 bases and J gave up 3 bases, with 16 bases separating them. This CDR3 region has 16 residues. CDR3 nucleotides: TGCAGTGCTAGATCGGGCCCGGGGTTGGACACCGGGGAGCTGTTTTTT. Its protein product is CSARSGPGLDTGELFF.

This clonotype was seen more than once but under ten times. DNA for the CDR3: TGTGCCAGCAGCTTAGCGTTCGGACAGAGCACAGATACGCAGTATTTT. Translation gives CASSLAFGQSTDTQYF. This chain links TRBV7-6 with TRBJ2-3; TRBD1 might be the D (6 bases). The germline V and J ends were trimmed by 0 bases and 0 bases, with 10 bases remaining between them. The CDR3 contains 16 residues. Germline CDR1 SGHVS, CDR2 FNYEAQ.

This clonotype was observed at least ten times. The V gene is TRBV25-1, the J gene TRBJ1-2, with D tentatively TRBD1 (6 bases). This CDR3 is 13 amino acids long. The V gene lost 1 base and the J gene lost 10 bases, with 13 bases spanning the gap. Germline-derived CDR1 and CDR2 are MGHDK and SYGVNS. The DNA of the CDR3 is TGTGCCAGCAGTGAATTCGGCCGGGGGCACTACACCTTC. Amino acids: CASSEFGRGHYTF.

This clonotype was recorded many times. The J gene is TRBJ1-3, the V gene TRBV11-2, with 8 bases aligning to TRBD1. Germline CDR1 and CDR2: SGHAT and FQNNGV. The V gene end was trimmed by 1 base and the J gene end by 10 bases; junction bases not matched to a gene: 6. This CDR3 comprises 14 residues. The CDR3 coding sequence is TGTGCCAGCAGCTTAGCAGGGGGCAGAGAAACCATATATTTT. Translated: CASSLAGGRETIYF.

V and J are TRBV6-5 and TRBJ2-1, with 7 bases that match TRBD2. J was trimmed by 7 bases and V by 5 bases; bases with no gene match: 20. This CDR3 contains 18 residues. The germline V gene has CDR1 MNHEY and CDR2 SVGAGI. CDR3 region: CASSQGPPVGTRGNEQFF. In DNA, the CDR3 is TGTGCCAGCAGTCAGGGCCCTCCCGTAGGGACGCGGGGGAATGAGCAGTTCTTC.

This clonotype has ten or more counts. The chain recombines TRBV6-5 with TRBJ2-1; D remains unclear. V was clipped by 2 bases and J by 0 bases, with 8 bases between them. There are 15 residues in the CDR3. CDR1 MNHEY and CDR2 SVGAGI come from the germline V gene. The CDR3 nucleotides read TGTGCCAGCAGTTACGGGATAAACTCCTACAATGAGCAGTTCTTC. Residues: CASSYGINSYNEQFF.

The V gene is TRBV6-5, the J gene TRBJ1-5; D unclear. The V end lost 0 bases, the J end lost 4 bases, and 7 bases lay between the germline ends. Germline V CDR1 and CDR2: MNHEY, SVGAGI. The CDR3 spans 14 residues. The DNA of the CDR3 is TGTGCCAGCAGTTACTCCTCCCTGAATCAGCCCCAGCATTTT. Protein: CASSYSSLNQPQHF.

The chain links TRBV13 to TRBJ2-2, with TRBD2 identical over 10 bases. V dropped 6 bases and J dropped 5; count of bases not matched to a gene: 12. CDR3 size: 17 residues. Germline V gives CDR1 PRHDT, CDR2 FYEKMQ (reference sequence). The chain's CDR3 is CASRPPEDSGGTGELFF. As DNA, the CDR3 is TGTGCCAGCAGACCCCCCGAGGATAGCGGGGGGACCGGGGAGCTGTTTTTT.

This clonotype was seen ten or more times. The chain employs TRBV6-5 and TRBJ2-1, with a tentative D call TRBD2 (5 bases). Trimming pared 2 bases from V and 5 bases from J, leaving 10 bases between. Germline assignment: CDR1 MNHEY and CDR2 SVGAGI. The CDR3 extends over 14 amino acids. For the CDR3, the DNA is TGTGCCAGCAGTTACCGGGATGGTGACAATGAGCAGTTCTTC. Amino acid sequence: CASSYRDGDNEQFF.